This T cell receptor beta chain was identified during a study of T cell responses to AZD1222 COVID-19 vaccine. Regarding the study as a whole: Donors were chiefly white British, with a greater number of females, and clonal diversity was perhaps underestimated. Repertoire collection took place solely once the T cell response had peaked. Spike-specific TCR breadth and depth went up after people got two AZD1222 doses.

Remarks on this clone: The target antigen is unknown.

The repertoire was sequenced with immunoSEQ multiplex PCR; TCRdb's copy has only in-frame clones and lacks some. This sample has roughly 120,000 clones, with about 88% found just once. The trim removed 3 bases at V and 3 bases at J, leaving 6 bases unmatched. The CDR3 spans 16 residues. CDR1 SGHNT and CDR2 YENEEA come from the germline V gene. The material sequenced was peripheral blood, taken on day 0 of AZD1222 vaccination. V gene TRBV11-3 combines with J gene TRBJ2-5; 11 bases are shared with TRBD2. This clonotype originated in an adult in good health. The CDR3 here is CASSLASGRREETQYF. In DNA, the CDR3 is TGTGCCAGCAGCTTGGCTAGCGGGAGGAGGGAAGAGACCCAGTACTTC.